This T cell receptor beta chain was sequenced in a study of shared clonotypes between healthy human individuals. Overall study findings and caveats: With several donors compared, 4% to 5% of naive CD4 clonotypes were shared.

Both subsets, CD45RA+ naive and CD45RA-negative memory, were split from the CD4+ cells. This CDR3 spans 12 amino acids. CDR1 is MNHNY, CDR2 SVGAGI, per germline (reference sequence). Trimming cost V 5 bases and J 9 bases, with 11 bases left between them. Method: immunoSEQ multiplex PCR; TCRdb's copy keeps in-frame clones and lacks some. Of millions of clones in the sample, around 95% are singletons; the top ten hold more than 0.1%. This clone was counted between two and nine times. Antigen specificity is unknown. The sequencing input was naive CD4+ T cells sorted from blood. Subset described: CD45RA+ positively selected. The sequence was obtained from a man younger than 35 in good health. This rearrangement joins TRBV6-6 to TRBJ2-1; D not certain. CDR3 DNA: TGTGCCAGCAGTGGTTATTCCCTTGAGCAGTTCTTC. Translating it yields CASSGYSLEQFF.